This T cell receptor (beta chain) was retrieved from a study of blood T cell repertoires in COVID-19. Overall study: There were acute and convalescent COVID-19 samples, and they came from the United States, Italy and Spain. PBMCs, B-cell-depleted T cells, or T cells provided the cDNA or gDNA that made up the material.

How the authors handled the data: Researchers report that nucleated cell counts were estimated from reference gene primer amplification. Sequencing used immunoSEQ multiplex PCR; TCRdb keeps in-frame clones, though not all of them. V and J calls and clone size come straight from that table; D and trimming were deduced from the DNA. The sample yields about 210,000 clones, 75% to 90% seen once. Per the germline V gene, CDR1 is SEHNR and CDR2 is FQNEAQ (reference sequence). This CDR3 comprises 15 residues. V lost 0 bases, J lost 6 bases, and 3 bases stayed unmatched. This sequence was found in a man aged 35 to 55 with acute or convalescent COVID-19. The chain links TRBV7-9 to TRBJ2-1; 9 bases agree with TRBD1. The material sequenced was peripheral blood. CDR3 protein: CASSLAGDRANEQFF. CDR3 nucleotide sequence: TGTGCCAGCAGCTTAGCGGGGGACAGGGCCAATGAGCAGTTCTTC.